Reported below is one T cell receptor beta chain. Its specificity is not known. From the reads, TCRdb called clonotypes with MiXCR, one entry per CDR3 protein. Found here are about 500,000 distinct CDR3 sequences, more than 30% of them singletons; the top ten hold about a sixth. The CDR3 totals 16 residues. With 5 bases removed from V and 2 bases from J, the gap between germline ends came to 21 bases. Per the germline V gene, CDR1 is GTSNPN and CDR2 is SVGIG (reference sequence). The data derive from a study of T cell repertoires in cytomegalovirus infection. About the research overall: Newly reported HLA-C-restricted and thoroughly characterized HLA-B-restricted CMV epitopes were employed.

The source is a human donor in good health (CMV status not recorded). Some clones in this sample may be carry-over from other donors' samples. The sequencing here drew on cultured PBMCs, taken from culture after CMV antigen stimulation. The V gene is TRBV30, the J gene TRBJ1-2; possibly TRBD1 for D (6 bases). The CDR3 nucleotides read TGTGCCTGGGGAAAAGGAAGGGGGAGGTACAACTATGGCTACACCTTC. Translation: CAWGKGRGRYNYGYTF.